This T cell receptor (beta chain) is from a study of blood T cell repertoires in COVID-19. Libraries were prepared by immunoSEQ multiplex PCR; TCRdb keeps only in-frame clonotypes and omits some of them. The sample carries roughly 200,000 clones, roughly 89% recorded once. Germline assignment: CDR1 SGDLS and CDR2 YYNGEE. Germline trimming cut 0 bases from V and 3 bases from J; bases unmatched to any gene: 7. The CDR3 covers 17 residues. This TCR derives from a middle-aged woman with acute COVID-19. The chain has TRBV9 and TRBJ2-3; TRBD2 matches 10 bases. Sequenced material: PBMCs or T cells enriched from blood (not recorded which). CDR3 nucleotides: TGTGCCAGCAGCGTAGGTGGAGCGGGGGGGTCAACAGATACGCAGTATTTT. Residues: CASSVGGAGGSTDTQYF.